Below, 30 T cell receptor beta chains from the same sample are listed, as sequenced in a study of cytomegalovirus exposure and HLA in healthy donors. The PCR was carried out with 60 Vbeta primers and 13 Jbeta primers. The data were produced by immunoSEQ multiplex PCR, yet TCRdb's version contains in-frame clones alone and is incomplete. The sample gives around 150,000 clones, 60% to 80% of which show up once; 13% to 15% is in the top ten. The sample consisted of PBMCs. All receptors derive from a woman in her forties in good health and CMV-seronegative.

This chain links TRBV5-6 with TRBJ2-2, with D unresolved. The germline V and J ends were trimmed by 0 bases and 6 bases, with 12 bases remaining between them. There are 15 residues in the CDR3. The germline gives CDR1 SGHDT, CDR2 YYEEEE. The DNA for the CDR3 is TGTGCCAGCAGCTTGGGCCCGCGTGTCGCCGGGGAGCTGTTTTTT. Translating it yields CASSLGPRVAGELFF.

The V gene is TRBV9, the J gene TRBJ1-2; no clear D gene. The CDR3 covers 13 residues. Germline-derived CDR1 and CDR2 are SGDLS and YYNGEE. V lost 4 bases and J lost 6, with 13 bases in between. In nucleotides, the CDR3 is TGTGCCAGCAGCCCAACCAGCGGAAATGGCTACACCTTC. It translates to CASSPTSGNGYTF.

This sequence joins TRBV30 and TRBJ1-3; tentatively, D is TRBD1 (5 bases). Between the trimmed V and J ends, which lost 0 bases and 2 bases, there was a span of 14 bases. CDR3 size: 16 residues. Germline loops: CDR1 GTSNPN, CDR2 SVGIG (reference sequence). For the CDR3, the DNA is TGTGCCTGGAGTGTACGTCGGGGGGGGACTGGAAACACCATATATTTT. Translation gives CAWSVRRGGTGNTIYF.

In its sample, this clone was seen a few times. The chain recombines TRBV7-9 with TRBJ2-7; possibly TRBD2 for D (6 bases). V was pared by 2 bases and J by 0 bases, with 11 bases between. CDR1 and CDR2 (germline): SEHNR, FQNEAQ (reference sequence). The CDR3 runs to 15 residues. CDR3 sequence reads: CASSLFRGASYEQYF. CDR3 nucleotides: TGTGCCAGCAGCTTATTCCGCGGGGCCTCCTACGAGCAGTACTTC.

V usage is TRBV10-1 and J usage is TRBJ1-1; possible D gene TRBD1, 5 bases. Per the germline V gene, CDR1 is WNHNN and CDR2 is SYGVQD (reference sequence). V lost 4 bases and J 3 bases, leaving 9 bases between the germline ends. This CDR3 comprises 13 residues. The CDR3 loop reads CASSAGGYTEAFF. Here the CDR3 DNA reads TGCGCCAGCAGTGCCGGGGGATACACTGAAGCTTTCTTT.

As concerns this clone: The junction shows a germline mismatch at one end, possibly a read error. The CDR3 DNA follows: TGTGCTAGCAGCCCGGGACTAGTTAGATTCGATGAGCAGTTCTTC. It specifies CASSPGLVRFDEQFF. This chain links TRBV7-7 with TRBJ2-1; 8 nucleotides match TRBD2. The CDR3 has 15 residues. Germline CDR1 reads SSHAT; CDR2 reads FNYEAQ (reference sequence).

The J gene is TRBJ2-5, the V gene TRBV5-1; a possible D gene is TRBD1 (6 bases). The J call may be incorrect, as the DNA end agrees better with TRBJ2-7. The CDR3 totals 14 residues. The germline gives CDR1 SGHRS, CDR2 YFSETQ. The CDR3 spells CASSLDTGHYEQYF. The DNA for the CDR3 is TGCGCCAGCAGCTTGGACACGGGACACTACGAGCAGTACTTC.

This chain joins TRBV15 and TRBJ1-1; 8 bases agree with TRBD1. CDR1 and CDR2 (germline): LNHNV, YYDKDF (reference sequence). CDR3 length: 14 residues. The V and J ends lost 4 bases and 1 base, in that order; junction bases with no gene match: 2. The CDR3 protein is CATSTDRENTEAFF. The CDR3 region has the DNA TGTGCCACCAGCACGGACAGGGAGAACACTGAAGCTTTCTTT.

The V call is TRBV6-5, the J call TRBJ1-2, with 9 bases identical to TRBD1. Germline trimming cut 5 bases from V and 10 bases from J; bases unmatched to any gene: 5. The CDR3 is made up of 12 amino acids. In germline, CDR1 is MNHEY, CDR2 SVGAGI. For the CDR3, the DNA is TGTGCCAGCAGTCCGGGACAGGGACCCTACACCTTC. Protein: CASSPGQGPYTF.

The genes are TRBV5-1 and TRBJ2-3, with D unclear. Between the trimmed V and J ends, which lost 1 base and 1 base, there was a span of 7 bases. The CDR3 consists of 14 residues. Germline V CDR1 and CDR2: SGHRS, YFSETQ. CDR3 loop: CASSLFSGTDTQYF. The CDR3 DNA reads TGCGCCAGCAGCTTGTTCTCTGGCACAGATACGCAGTATTTT. Full variable domain (missing parts from reference TRBV5-1 and TRBJ2-3): KAGVTQTPRYLIKTRGQQVTLSCSPISGHRSVSWYQQTPGQGLQFLFEYFSETQRNKGNFPGRFSGRQFSNSRSEMNVSTLELGDSALYLCASSLFSGTDTQYFGPGTRLTVL.

This chain uses TRBV7-8 with TRBJ1-2; D is ambiguous. From germline, CDR1 is SGHVS and CDR2 FQNEAQ. With 1 base removed from V and 8 bases from J, the gap between germline ends came to 8 bases. The CDR3 spans 12 residues. The CDR3, as DNA: TGTGCCAGCAGCTTAGACTTCTTGGGCTACACCTTC. Its protein product is CASSLDFLGYTF. Full variable domain (outside the CDR3, taken from reference TRBV7-8 and TRBJ1-2): GAGVSQSPRYKVAKRGQDVALRCDPISGHVSLFWYQQALGQGPEFLTYFQNEAQLDKSGLPSDRFFAERPEGSVSTLKIQRTQQEDSAVYLCASSLDFLGYTFGSGTRLTVV.

This clone was seen more than once but under ten times. CDR3 protein: CASSVALSTYGYTF. In DNA, the CDR3 is TGTGCCAGCAGCGTAGCTCTTAGCACCTATGGCTACACCTTC. This sequence joins TRBV9 and TRBJ1-2; D is ambiguous. Trimming took 0 bases from V and 4 from J, leaving 10 bases between them. From germline, CDR1 is SGDLS and CDR2 YYNGEE. The CDR3 is 14 residues long.

This rearrangement joins TRBV11-3 to TRBJ2-3; D unresolved. The CDR3 spans 12 residues. Trimming stripped 4 bases from V and 6 bases from J, with 8 bases between. CDR1 and CDR2 (germline): SGHNT, YENEEA. This chain's CDR3 is CASSSPCDTQYF. CDR3 nucleotides: TGTGCCAGCAGCTCCCCCTGTGATACGCAGTATTTT.

This rearrangement joins TRBV4-1 to TRBJ2-5, with 7 positions matching TRBD1. The CDR3 has 15 residues. The V segment lost 2 bases and the J segment 1 base; nucleotides outside the gene matches: 4. The V gene's germline CDR1 is MGHRA and CDR2 YSYEKL. In nucleotides, the CDR3 is TGCGCCAGCAGCCAACTAGGGACAGCCCAAGAGACCCAGTACTTC. Translated: CASSQLGTAQETQYF.

This chain joins TRBV29-1 and TRBJ2-7; TRBD1 aligns across 10 bases. This CDR3 contains 11 residues. Germline values: CDR1 SQVTM, CDR2 ANQGSEA. Trimming removed 6 bases from V and 6 bases from J; junction bases left unmatched: 2. CDR3 bases: TGCAGCGTCAGGGACAGGGGCGAGCAGTACTTC. Translating gives CSVRDRGEQYF.

The chain is built from TRBV28 and TRBJ2-1, with D possibly being TRBD1 (5 bases). Germline CDR1 reads MDHEN; CDR2 reads SYDVKM. This CDR3 has 13 residues. Trimming pared 7 bases from V and 4 bases from J, leaving 11 bases between. The CDR3 region has the DNA TGTGCCAGCAAAGGGGCGCCTTACAATGAGCAGTTCTTC. The encoded protein is CASKGAPYNEQFF.

Worth noting for this clone: A read error may produce the germline difference seen at one junction end. The V gene is TRBV27, the J gene TRBJ2-6, with D tentatively TRBD1 (5 bases). Germline CDR1 and CDR2: MNHEY and SMNVEV (reference sequence). The CDR3 is 14 residues long. CDR3 in amino acids: CASSLSSGANGLTF. CDR3 nucleotides: TGTGCCAGCAGTCTCAGCTCTGGGGCCAACGGCCTGACTTTC.

The chain recombines TRBV2 with TRBJ2-4; TRBD1 is a possible D gene (6 bases). This CDR3 comprises 15 residues. The V and J ends lost 3 bases and 5 bases respectively, with 14 bases between them. Germline V gives CDR1 SNHLY, CDR2 FYNNEI. As DNA, the CDR3 is TGTGCCAGCAGTGAGACCCCGACAGGCGAAAACATTCAGTACTTC. This codes for CASSETPTGENIQYF.

Of note for this clone: The identical CDR3 is also encoded by other nucleotide sequences in the sample. The rearrangement links TRBV11-2 to TRBJ2-7; TRBD2 might be the D (6 bases). This CDR3 comprises 16 residues. Germline lookup yields CDR1 SGHAT and CDR2 FQNNGV. Trimming removed 5 bases at V and 4 bases at J, with 21 bases between. The CDR3 nucleotides are TGTGCCAGCAGCCGCGGAGGAGGGCGTATGGAGTACGAGCAGTACTTC. As protein: CASSRGGGRMEYEQYF.

V usage is TRBV2 and J usage is TRBJ1-6; TRBD1 aligns across 7 bases. This CDR3 region has 15 residues. V trimming: 5 bases; J trimming: 5 bases; junction bases outside the gene matches: 6. CDR1 is SNHLY and CDR2 is FYNNEI in the germline V gene. The CDR3 coding sequence is TGTGCCAGCAGTAAGTCAGGGGGGAATAATTCACCCCTCCACTTT. Its translation is CASSKSGGNNSPLHF.

This chain joins TRBV4-3 and TRBJ1-2; a weak D match, TRBD1 (6 bases). CDR1 LGHNA and CDR2 YSLEER come from the germline V gene. The CDR3 is 15 residues long. The V end lost 0 bases, the J end lost 7 bases, and 15 bases lay between the germline ends. CDR3 sequence (DNA): TGCGCCAGCAGCCAAGATCGTGGGGGCCTGGGTGGCTACACCTTC. Its protein product is CASSQDRGGLGGYTF.

A word on this clone: One end of the junction does not line up with germline, which may come from a read error. The chain has TRBV7-9 and TRBJ1-1; weak D call: TRBD1 (6 bases). CDR3 length: 19 residues. Germline CDR1 and CDR2: SEHNR and FQNEAQ (reference sequence). The CDR3 loop is CSSSSHILKTGEGSTEAFF. The CDR3, as DNA: TGTTCCAGCAGCTCCCATATCCTTAAGACAGGTGAGGGATCCACTGAAGCTTTCTTT.

The chain uses TRBV21-1 and TRBJ2-1; TRBD2 reflects the table's D call only, with no check against the DNA. TRBV21-1 is recorded as a pseudogene. This CDR3 has 15 residues. CDR3: CASRPPAEMTGEQFF. Here the CDR3 DNA reads TGTGCCAGCCGACCCCCTGCGGAAATGACGGGTGAGCAGTTCTTC.

This clone turned up a few times. The chain combines TRBV7-9 with TRBJ2-3; D is unresolved. Looked up from germline, CDR1 is SEHNR and CDR2 is FQNEAQ (reference sequence). V gave up 1 base and J gave up 0 bases, with 8 bases separating them. The CDR3 has 15 amino acids. CDR3 sequence (DNA): TGTGCCAGCAGCTTAGGCGCGCGTAGCACAGATACGCAGTATTTT. It codes for CASSLGARSTDTQYF.

The chain employs TRBV12-5 and TRBJ2-3, with D maybe TRBD2 (6 bases). V was clipped by 0 bases and J by 5 bases, with 15 bases between them. This CDR3 is built from 16 residues. CDR1 is LGHNT and CDR2 is FRNRAP in the germline V gene. This chain's CDR3 is CASGLVLAGSVDTQYF. In DNA, the CDR3 is TGTGCTAGTGGTTTGGTACTGGCGGGGTCTGTAGATACGCAGTATTTT.

This rearrangement joins TRBV7-9 to TRBJ1-2; perhaps TRBD1 as D (6 bases). Germline CDR1 and CDR2: SEHNR and FQNEAQ (reference sequence). The V end lost 5 bases, the J end lost 8 bases, and 9 bases lay between the germline ends. The CDR3 has 11 residues. CDR3 sequence (DNA): TGTGCCAGCAGCCAGGGGTTGGGCTACACCTTC. The encoded protein is CASSQGLGYTF. Together with reference TRBV7-9 and TRBJ1-2, the CDR3 gives the full variable domain: DTGVSQNPRHKITKRGQNVTFRCDPISEHNRLYWYRQTLGQGPEFLTYFQNEAQLEKSRLLSDRFSAERPKGSFSTLEIQRTEQGDSAMYLCASSQGLGYTFGSGTRLTVV.

V and J are TRBV7-2 and TRBJ2-4, with D perhaps matching TRBD1 (5 bases). The CDR3 spans 10 residues. Germline assignment: CDR1 SGHTA and CDR2 FQGNSA. Trimming shortened V by 8 bases and J by 12 bases, and 11 bases separated the two germline ends. CDR3 DNA: TGTGCCAGCGGGAATGACAGTCAGTACTTC. It codes for CASGNDSQYF.

CDR3 sequence reads: CASSGVGQGYGYTF. The CDR3 DNA sequence: TGTGCCAGCAGCGGAGTGGGACAGGGCTATGGCTACACCTTC. The J gene is TRBJ1-2, the V gene TRBV7-2, with TRBD1 matching 9 bases. Trimming took 5 bases from V and 4 from J; bases not matched to a gene: 5. CDR1 is SGHTA, CDR2 FQGNSA, per germline. The length of the CDR3 is 14 residues.

This clone was counted between two and nine times. The rearrangement joins TRBV7-2 to TRBJ2-2; 10 bases map to TRBD1. With V trimmed by 5 bases and J by 7 bases, 7 bases remained unmatched. CDR1 is SGHTA, CDR2 FQGNSA, per germline. The CDR3 covers 15 residues. The CDR3 DNA sequence: TGTGCCAGCAGCCCCTCGACAGGGGGCCTCGGGGAGCTGTTTTTT. Protein product: CASSPSTGGLGELFF. Complete variable domain (other parts from reference TRBV7-2 and TRBJ2-2): GAGVSQSPSNKVTEKGKDVELRCDPISGHTALYWYRQSLGQGLEFLIYFQGNSAPDKSGLPSDRFSAERTGGSVSTLTIQRTQQEDSAVYLCASSPSTGGLGELFFGEGSRLTVL.

The V call is TRBV28, the J call TRBJ2-5; tentative D call: TRBD2 (5 bases). With the DNA end fitting TRBJ2-7 better, the J assignment may be wrong. There are 12 residues in the CDR3. The germline gives CDR1 MDHEN, CDR2 SYDVKM. The CDR3 DNA reads TGTGCCAGCACCACCCCGGGGTTCGAGCAGTACTTC. Translation gives CASTTPGFEQYF.